The 9 T cell receptor beta chains below were found in one sample sequenced in a study of breast tumors, draining lymph nodes, adjacent tissues. TCRdb independently ran MiXCR on the multiplex PCR reads; one entry per CDR3 protein. Of about 110,000 distinct CDR3 sequences in the sample, less than 40% were seen once. The lymph nodes were axillary draining lymph nodes from breast cancer patients. Sequencing was carried out using axillary lymph node tissue. The receptor set was obtained from a female donor with breast cancer. Some clones in this sample may be carry-over from other donors' samples.

This clonotype was seen many times. The chain couples TRBV10-2 to TRBJ2-1; D possibly corresponds to TRBD1 (6 bases). The CDR3 length is 16 residues. V lost 4 bases to trimming and J lost 0 bases, with 13 bases between them. Germline V gene sequence: CDR1 WSHSY, CDR2 SAAADI. The CDR3 loop reads CASSVGAASSYNEQFF. The CDR3 nucleotides read TGCGCCAGCAGTGTGGGGGCGGCAAGCTCCTACAATGAGCAGTTCTTC.

This clonotype was recorded many times. V is TRBV6-2 or TRBV6-3 and J is TRBJ1-2; D may be TRBD1 (5 bases). This CDR3 region has 14 residues. Germline lookup yields CDR1 MNHEY and CDR2 SVGEGT. V shed 6 bases and J shed 5 bases, with 16 bases lying between them. The DNA for the CDR3 is TGTGCCAGCAGCGACCCGGCCAGGGTGTATGGCTACACCTTC. Protein: CASSDPARVYGYTF.

Details on this clonotype: Given a much more abundant clone one base away, this may be a read error. The rearrangement uses TRBV20-1 and TRBJ2-7; a weak D match, TRBD2 (5 bases). The germline gives CDR1 DFQATT, CDR2 SNEGSKA (reference sequence). The CDR3 has 14 residues. V was clipped by 7 bases and J by 6 bases, with 22 bases between them. CDR3 amino acids: CSGSVPRVVPEQYF. CDR3 sequence (DNA): TGCAGTGGAAGCGTCCCGAGGGTTGTCCCCGAGCAGTACTTC.

This clonotype was recorded at least ten times. The chain couples TRBV3-1 to TRBJ2-5, with 9 bases lining up with TRBD2. CDR3 length: 18 residues. Germline V gene sequence: CDR1 LGHDT, CDR2 YNNKEL (reference sequence). V gave up 0 bases and J gave up 3 bases; unmatched junction bases: 11. The CDR3 coding sequence is TGTGCCAGCAGCCAAGAACAACCGGGACTAGCCGGAGAAGAGACCCAGTACTTC. Amino acid sequence: CASSQEQPGLAGEETQYF.

Many counts were recorded for this clonotype. This sequence joins TRBV20-1 and TRBJ2-1, with a weak D call TRBD2 (5 bases). The CDR3 runs 15 residues. The germline V gene encodes CDR1 DFQATT and CDR2 SNEGSKA (reference sequence). V was cut by 1 base and J by 8 bases, with 18 bases left in between. CDR3 sequence: CSARGEGGLIDEQFF. In DNA, the CDR3 is TGCAGTGCTAGAGGCGAGGGCGGGTTAATCGATGAGCAGTTCTTC.

At least ten counts were recorded for this clonotype. The V call is TRBV28, the J call TRBJ2-7; D not certain. Germline V lookup: CDR1 MDHEN, CDR2 SYDVKM. With 3 bases removed from V and 0 bases from J, the gap between germline ends came to 9 bases. The CDR3 loop spans 14 amino acids. CDR3 DNA sequence: TGTGCCAGCAGTTTGCCTGTTAGCTCCTACGAGCAGTACTTC. Translating gives CASSLPVSSYEQYF.

This clonotype was detected ten times or more. Since a much larger clone is just one base distant, this may be a read error. The chain employs TRBV11-1 and TRBJ2-5; perhaps TRBD1 as D (5 bases). The germline V gene encodes CDR1 SGHAT and CDR2 FQDESV (reference sequence). The CDR3 is made up of 14 amino acids. V lost 5 bases and J 6 bases, leaving 16 bases between the germline ends. The DNA for the CDR3 is TGTGCCAGCAGCCACCCGTCGGACACTAAGACCCAGTACTTC. It encodes CASSHPSDTKTQYF.

This clonotype came up many times. The V and J genes are TRBV3-1 and TRBJ2-3; 9 bases are shared with TRBD2. CDR3 length: 15 residues. Germline V gene lookup returns CDR1 LGHDT and CDR2 YNNKEL (reference sequence). The J segment lost 1 base and the V segment lost 4 bases, leaving 3 bases of the junction unmatched. CDR3: CASSRRGGGTDTQYF. CDR3 bases: TGTGCCAGCAGCCGGCGGGGGGGCGGCACAGATACGCAGTATTTT.

The table lists this clonotype with many counts. The CDR3 protein is CASSYARTGVTGELFF. The CDR3 DNA reads TGTGCCAGCAGTTACGCCCGGACAGGGGTCACCGGGGAGCTGTTTTTT. V is TRBV6-5 and J is TRBJ2-2; 9 positions match TRBD1. Germline V gives CDR1 MNHEY, CDR2 SVGAGI. The CDR3 runs 16 residues. V shed 2 bases and J 4 bases; nucleotides not matched to a gene: 5.